This T cell receptor beta chain was documented in a study of blood T cells in healthy people across ages. Study results and caveats: More naive CD4+ cells and higher diversity marked long-lived donors relative to aged donors.

Sample-barcoded 5' priming and a J-beta primer mix drove a second PCR of about 6 to 12 cycles. TCRdb passed the 5' RACE reads through MiXCR, listing each CDR3 protein once. The sample has about 840,000 distinct CDR3 sequences; almost 30% are singletons. Note on this clonotype: Antigen specificity is unknown. The germline gene is not matched at one end of the junction; a read error may be the cause.

The CDR3 has 14 residues. Separately, the same data were catalogued under a study of T cells of mothers and their children. That report notes: Nine systemically healthy Caucasian donors: three mothers, six children. A second PCR was performed with the M1S primer. This primer added sample barcodes and 2-4 random nucleotides.

V and J are TRBV12-3 or TRBV12-4 and TRBJ2-7, with 7 bases lining up with TRBD1. This clonotype was obtained from a woman aged 40 to 55 in good health. Source material: blood. DNA of the CDR3: TGTGCCAGCAACCCCGGGACAGACTCCTACGAGCGGTACTTC. Translating gives CASNPGTDSYERYF.